These 9 T cell receptor beta chains were all obtained from the same sample, sequenced in a study of T-cell memory formation after mild COVID-19. TCRdb re-called the 5' RACE reads with MiXCR, one entry per CDR3 protein. The sample comprises under 400,000 distinct CDR3 sequences, 28% of which are singletons, and roughly 14% rests with the top ten. The sample consisted of PBMCs or a T cell subset sorted from them (not recorded which). The receptors stem from an adult woman who had mild COVID-19 (a few samples of this study predate the infection). Cell type and time point are not known.

This clonotype was seen only a few times. The chain combines TRBV7-8 with TRBJ1-3; the D is unclear. The CDR3 covers 14 residues. Trimming removed 4 bases from V and 3 bases from J, with 10 bases in between. Germline loops: CDR1 SGHVS, CDR2 FQNEAQ. In DNA, the CDR3 is TGTGCCAGCAGCTCCCTCGGGCTTGGAAACACCATATATTTT. Translation gives CASSSLGLGNTIYF.

This clonotype occurred a few times. The genes are TRBV6-6 and TRBJ2-1; D might be TRBD2 (6 bases). Germline-derived CDR1 and CDR2 are MNHNY and SVGAGI (reference sequence). The CDR3 is 14 amino acids. V lost 2 bases, J lost 9 bases, and 14 bases lay in between. The CDR3 DNA is TGTGCCAGCAGTTACCGGGACTGGGAAGGTGAGCAGTTCTTC. Encoded protein: CASSYRDWEGEQFF.

The rearrangement links TRBV6-6 to TRBJ1-1, with unresolved D. Trimming pared 0 bases from V and 0 bases from J, leaving 8 bases between. CDR3 length: 15 amino acids. In germline, CDR1 is MNHNY, CDR2 SVGAGI (reference sequence). The CDR3 DNA follows: TGTGCCAGCAGTTACTCGGACGTCTTGAACACTGAAGCTTTCTTT. Translation: CASSYSDVLNTEAFF.

The gene calls are TRBV2 and TRBJ1-6, with D uncertain. Germline V lookup: CDR1 SNHLY, CDR2 FYNNEI. V gave up 2 bases and J gave up 10 bases, with 3 bases separating them. The CDR3 has 11 amino acids. In DNA form, the CDR3 reads TGTGCCAGCAGTGAATGGTCACCCCTCCACTTT. This translates into CASSEWSPLHF.

In its sample, this clonotype was seen a few times. This chain uses TRBV6-4 with TRBJ1-3; no firm D call. V lost 0 bases to trimming and J lost 8 bases, with 23 bases between them. The CDR3 contains 18 residues. Germline V gives CDR1 MRHNA, CDR2 SNTAGT. CDR3 loop: CASSDSKMGEKEKDTIYF. The DNA for the CDR3 is TGTGCCAGCAGTGACTCGAAAATGGGCGAGAAGGAAAAAGACACCATATATTTT.

This clonotype was seen only a few times. The J gene is TRBJ1-6, the V gene TRBV7-9; perhaps TRBD1 as D (6 bases). Germline CDR1 and CDR2: SEHNR and FQNEAQ (reference sequence). The germline V and J ends were trimmed by 1 base and 6 bases, with 13 bases remaining between them. The CDR3 consists of 16 residues. The CDR3 protein is CASSLEGDTVNSPLHF. The CDR3 DNA sequence: TGTGCCAGCAGCTTAGAAGGGGACACCGTTAATTCACCCCTCCACTTT.

V and J are TRBV5-8 and TRBJ2-2; the match to TRBD1 covers 8 bases. The junction had 9 bases not matched to a gene; V was cut back by 4 bases and J by 7 bases. CDR3 length equals 15 residues. Germline CDR1 and CDR2: SGHTS and YDEGEE. CDR3: CASSRPGQGGGELFF. The DNA for the CDR3 is TGTGCCAGCAGCCGACCCGGACAGGGAGGCGGGGAGCTGTTTTTT. The whole variable domain, remainder taken from reference TRBV5-8 and TRBJ2-2, is EAGVTQSPTHLIKTRGQQATLRCSPISGHTSVYWYQQALGLGLQFLLWYDEGEERNRGNFPPRFSGRQFPNYSSELNVNALELEDSALYLCASSRPGQGGGELFFGEGSRLTVL.

In DNA form, the CDR3 reads TGTGCCACCAGCAGAGTGGGGGTGAGCACTGAAGCTTTCTTT. It specifies CATSRVGVSTEAFF. The rearrangement joins TRBV15 to TRBJ1-1, with D perhaps matching TRBD1 (5 bases). Trimming left V 1 base short and J 4 bases short, with 10 bases between. This CDR3 is built from 14 residues. Germline V CDR1 and CDR2: LNHNV, YYDKDF (reference sequence).

In its sample, this clonotype was seen many times. The chain couples TRBV2 to TRBJ2-7; no definite D call. The V gene's germline CDR1 is SNHLY and CDR2 FYNNEI. The length of the CDR3 is 11 residues. The V gene lost 6 bases and the J gene lost 2 bases, with 5 bases spanning the gap. The CDR3: CASSETYEQYF. Written as DNA, the CDR3 is TGTGCCAGCAGCGAAACCTACGAGCAGTACTTC.